The T cell receptor (beta chain) described here comes from a study of T cells in Graves' hyperthyroidism and ophthalmopathy. With 8 bases removed from V and 4 bases from J, the gap between germline ends came to 11 bases. This CDR3 is built from 12 residues. TCR beta CDR3 regions were amplified from RNA. A set of HTBI primers served as the primers for a first-round RT-PCR of the TCR CDR3. TCRdb recomputed calls from the multiplex PCR reads with MiXCR, one row per CDR3 protein. The repertoire includes nearly 250,000 distinct CDR3 sequences, about 24% of them detected once, and 30% to 40% sits in the top ten. This clonotype has a handful of counts. Antigen specificity is unknown. Study-wide points: Peripheral blood also featured most of the thyroid clonotypes expanded above 0.001.

This chain connects TRBV12-3 or TRBV12-4 to TRBJ1-2; weak D call: TRBD1 (5 bases). The specimen was blood. This TCR derives from a woman between 40 and 50 years old with Graves' ophthalmopathy. CDR3 amino acids: CASARGGYGYTF. The CDR3 region has the DNA TGTGCCAGCGCCCGTGGGGGCTATGGCTACACCTTC.